This record looks at one TCR beta chain sequence and its context. The record originates from a study of early T cells in non-severe SARS-CoV-2 infection. Unique molecular identifiers were added to individual cDNA molecules. TCRdb reanalysed the 5' RACE reads using MiXCR and keeps one entry per CDR3 protein. The table shows 37,000 or so distinct CDR3 sequences, with 5% to 6.5% occurring only once. This CDR3 region has 15 residues. Trimming pared 3 bases from V and 5 bases from J, leaving 15 bases between. CDR1 SGHNT and CDR2 YYREEE come from the germline V gene (reference sequence). This sequence originates from an adult who was a healthcare worker with PCR-confirmed SARS-CoV-2 infection or an uninfected control (not recorded which). The specimen was whole blood. The chain recombines TRBV5-4 with TRBJ2-1, with a weak D call TRBD1 (5 bases). CDR3 DNA sequence: TGTGCCAGCAGCTGGGGCCCTCCCACCCACAATGAGCAGTTCTTC. Translating it yields CASSWGPPTHNEQFF.